Shown below are 29 T cell receptor beta chains from a single sample sequenced in a study of CD8 T cells in Susac syndrome. Reverse transcription used about 0.45 to 1 ug RNA and random hexamers. TCRdb reprocessed the immunoSEQ multiplex PCR reads with MiXCR, giving one entry per CDR3 protein. The sample contains roughly 120,000 distinct CDR3 sequences, around 92% of which appear only once. The sequenced sample was CD4+ T cells from PBMCs. Source of these receptors: a human donor with multiple sclerosis.

The chain is built from TRBV7-9 and TRBJ1-1; D possibly corresponds to TRBD1 (5 bases). CDR1 is SEHNR and CDR2 is FQNEAQ in the germline V gene (reference sequence). The CDR3 runs to 15 residues. V was clipped by 2 bases and J by 5 bases, with 15 bases between them. The CDR3 DNA reads TGTGCCAGCAGCTTAATGTCCCAGGGCCGGACTGAAGCTTTCTTT. Translation gives CASSLMSQGRTEAFF. The variable domain in full, with the rest retrieved from reference TRBV7-9 and TRBJ1-1, is DTGVSQNPRHKITKRGQNVTFRCDPISEHNRLYWYRQTLGQGPEFLTYFQNEAQLEKSRLLSDRFSAERPKGSFSTLEIQRTEQGDSAMYLCASSLMSQGRTEAFFGQGTRLTVV.

The gene calls are TRBV29-1 and TRBJ1-1; D might be TRBD1 (5 bases). This CDR3 region has 13 residues. The V gene's germline CDR1 is SQVTM and CDR2 ANQGSEA. The CDR3: CTSSRGGFSEAFF. As DNA, the CDR3 is TGCACCTCCTCACGTGGGGGTTTCTCGGAAGCTTTCTTT.

About this clonotype itself: As the CDR3 is not closed by the conserved phenylalanine or tryptophan, this likely results from a read error. The V gene is TRBV5-1, the J gene TRBJ1-6, with D possibly matching TRBD1 (5 bases). The germline gives CDR1 SGHRS, CDR2 YFSETQ. Trimming pared 4 bases from V and 9 bases from J, leaving 14 bases between. There are 14 residues in the CDR3. This chain's CDR3 is CASSPGTESSPLHC. The CDR3 nucleotides read TGCGCCAGCAGCCCTGGGACGGAAAGTTCACCCCTCCACTGT.

The chain recombines TRBV7-2 with TRBJ2-3; a weak D match, TRBD2 (5 bases). CDR3 length equals 14 residues. Trimming left V 4 bases short and J 1 base short, with 9 bases between. From germline, CDR1 is SGHTA and CDR2 FQGNSA. CDR3 sequence (DNA): TGTGCCAGCAGCTGGGTTAGCGGCACAGATACGCAGTATTTT. This gives the protein CASSWVSGTDTQYF.

This clonotype was counted a single time. V gene TRBV29-1 combines with J gene TRBJ2-5; D may be TRBD1 (5 bases). Germline V lookup: CDR1 SQVTM, CDR2 ANQGSEA. CDR3 size: 14 residues. V was clipped by 0 bases and J by 5 bases, with 13 bases between them. In DNA form, the CDR3 reads TGCAGCGTTGAAGATTGGGCAGGGTGGGAGACCCAGTACTTC. Its translation is CSVEDWAGWETQYF. Full variable domain (rest looked up from reference TRBV29-1 and TRBJ2-5): SAVISQKPSRDICQRGTSLTIQCQVDSQVTMMFWYRQQPGQSLTLIATANQGSEATYESGFVIDKFPISRPNLTFSTLTVSNMSPEDSSIYLCSVEDWAGWETQYFGPGTRLLVL.

This rearrangement joins TRBV7-3 to TRBJ2-7, with 9 bases that match TRBD1. Germline CDR1 and CDR2: SGHTA and FQGTGA. V lost 6 bases to trimming and J lost 5 bases; unmatched junction nucleotides: 11. The CDR3 consists of 15 residues. Here the CDR3 DNA reads TGTGCCAGCAGTCAGAACGGACAGGGGTGGAACGAGCAGTACTTC. Amino acids: CASSQNGQGWNEQYF. Combining the CDR3 with reference TRBV7-3 and TRBJ2-7 gives the whole variable domain GAGVSQTPSNKVTEKGKYVELRCDPISGHTALYWYRQSLGQGPEFLIYFQGTGAADDSGLPNDRFFAVRPEGSVSTLKIQRTERGDSAVYLCASSQNGQGWNEQYFGPGTRLTVT.

The chain carries TRBV3-1 and TRBJ1-2; 9 bases fit TRBD1. The germline gives CDR1 LGHDT, CDR2 YNNKEL (reference sequence). The CDR3 runs 13 residues. Trimming took 4 bases from V and 6 from J; bases not matched to a gene: 3. The CDR3 DNA reads as TGTGCCAGCAGCCGACAGGGGGGGGATGGCTACACCTTC. This encodes CASSRQGGDGYTF.

This clonotype has a single count. The CDR3 region is CASGTGGAENTEAFF. The CDR3 coding sequence is TGTGCCAGCGGAACAGGGGGCGCGGAGAACACTGAAGCTTTCTTT. The chain couples TRBV6-2 or TRBV6-3 to TRBJ1-1; 9 nucleotides match TRBD1. The length of the CDR3 is 15 residues. CDR1 is MNHEY, CDR2 SVGEGT, per germline. With 8 bases clipped from V and 1 base from J, the junction kept 8 bases outside the gene matches.

V and J are TRBV28 and TRBJ2-2; D perhaps matches TRBD1 (5 bases). Trimming took 7 bases from V and 4 from J, leaving 10 bases between them. Germline assignment: CDR1 MDHEN and CDR2 SYDVKM. This CDR3 comprises 13 residues. This CDR3 reads CASTRDSTGELFF. The CDR3, as DNA: TGTGCCAGCACCAGGGATAGCACCGGGGAGCTGTTTTTT.

The chain uses TRBV7-2 and TRBJ2-7; D is unresolved. V lost 1 base and J 3 bases, leaving 7 bases between the germline ends. Germline V gene data show CDR1 as SGHTA and CDR2 as FQGNSA. The CDR3 is made up of 13 amino acids. The CDR3 loop is CASSLGLNYEQYF. CDR3 coding DNA: TGTGCCAGCAGCTTAGGACTCAACTACGAGCAGTACTTC.

CDR3 region: CASSLADGPETEAFF. Here the CDR3 DNA reads TGCGCCAGCAGCTTGGCCGATGGGCCAGAAACTGAAGCTTTCTTT. The rearrangement joins TRBV5-1 to TRBJ1-1; D not certain. Germline V CDR1 and CDR2: SGHRS, YFSETQ. This CDR3 spans 15 amino acids. The V end lost 0 bases, the J end lost 5 bases, and 14 bases lay between the germline ends. The full variable domain, with the rest looked up from reference TRBV5-1 and TRBJ1-1, is KAGVTQTPRYLIKTRGQQVTLSCSPISGHRSVSWYQQTPGQGLQFLFEYFSETQRNKGNFPGRFSGRQFSNSRSEMNVSTLELGDSALYLCASSLADGPETEAFFGQGTRLTVV.

This clonotype appeared a few times. V and J are TRBV29-1 and TRBJ1-2; D is uncertain. V lost 0 bases and J 7 bases, leaving 6 bases between the germline ends. The CDR3 runs to 11 residues. Germline V gene sequence: CDR1 SQVTM, CDR2 ANQGSEA. CDR3 amino acids: CSVEEVGGYTF. CDR3 DNA: TGCAGCGTTGAAGAGGTTGGTGGCTACACCTTC.

The chain links TRBV28 to TRBJ2-7; TRBD2 might be the D (5 bases). Germline values: CDR1 MDHEN, CDR2 SYDVKM. The CDR3 extends over 15 amino acids. V was shortened by 7 bases and J by 2 bases, with 18 bases between the two germline ends. The CDR3 nucleotides are TGTGCCAGCACCACCGGGGTGGGCGCCGCCTACGAGCAGTACTTC. Its protein is CASTTGVGAAYEQYF.

The chain joins TRBV25-1 to TRBJ2-3, with TRBD1 matching 11 bases. This CDR3 contains 13 residues. Germline V CDR1 and CDR2: MGHDK, SYGVNS. After removal of 6 bases from V and 5 bases from J, the junction contained 1 base not matched to a gene. The CDR3 loop is CASRGTGGDTQYF. The CDR3 DNA is TGTGCCAGCAGAGGGACAGGGGGAGATACGCAGTATTTT.

V is TRBV5-6 and J is TRBJ2-1, with TRBD1 matching 7 bases. The germline V gene encodes CDR1 SGHDT and CDR2 YYEEEE. Trimming removed 1 base from V and 7 bases from J; junction bases left unmatched: 14. This CDR3 spans 17 amino acids. CDR3 region: CASSLSPSLQGRNEQFF. The CDR3 DNA follows: TGTGCCAGCAGCTTGTCGCCCTCTTTACAGGGGCGGAATGAGCAGTTCTTC.

This clonotype was seen once. This chain connects TRBV5-1 to TRBJ2-2, with D unclear. From germline, CDR1 is SGHRS and CDR2 YFSETQ. Between the trimmed V and J ends, which lost 0 bases and 4 bases, there was a span of 7 bases. The CDR3 length is 14 residues. The CDR3 region is CASSLVSGTGELFF. The CDR3 DNA is TGCGCCAGCAGCTTGGTTTCTGGCACCGGGGAGCTGTTTTTT.

This chain uses TRBV7-2 with TRBJ2-6, with D hard to call. Germline V lookup: CDR1 SGHTA, CDR2 FQGNSA. V lost 2 bases and J 4 bases, leaving 3 bases between the germline ends. This CDR3 has 13 amino acids. CDR3 coding DNA: TGTGCCAGCAGCTTAAAGGGGGCCAACGTCCTGACTTTC. It encodes CASSLKGANVLTF. Full variable domain (missing parts from reference TRBV7-2 and TRBJ2-6): GAGVSQSPSNKVTEKGKDVELRCDPISGHTALYWYRQSLGQGLEFLIYFQGNSAPDKSGLPSDRFSAERTGGSVSTLTIQRTQQEDSAVYLCASSLKGANVLTFGAGSRLTVL.

The V gene is TRBV4-3, the J gene TRBJ2-7; D is uncertain. V shed 0 bases and J shed 2 bases, with 14 bases lying between them. Germline V gene data show CDR1 as LGHNA and CDR2 as YSLEER. This CDR3 spans 16 amino acids. Here the CDR3 reads CASSQDNSPGTYEQYF. CDR3 sequence (DNA): TGCGCCAGCAGCCAAGATAACAGCCCAGGCACCTACGAGCAGTACTTC.

The chain combines TRBV12-3 or TRBV12-4 with TRBJ2-7; D not certain. V lost 6 bases and J 4 bases, leaving 13 bases between the germline ends. The CDR3 spans 13 residues. The CDR3 nucleotides are TGTGCCAGCAGCCTGGGGTCCTCTTACGAGCAGTACTTC. Protein sequence: CASSLGSSYEQYF.

This clonotype occurred a few times. The rearrangement uses TRBV7-2 and TRBJ2-2, with TRBD1 matching 7 bases. V was pared by 5 bases and J by 5 bases, with 2 bases of the junction left unmatched. The CDR3 extends over 13 amino acids. Looked up from germline, CDR1 is SGHTA and CDR2 is FQGNSA. The CDR3 DNA reads as TGTGCCAGCAGCCCACAGGGGACCGGGGAGCTGTTTTTT. Protein product: CASSPQGTGELFF.

The rearrangement joins TRBV7-2 to TRBJ1-5; 7 bases are shared with TRBD1. Germline V gene lookup returns CDR1 SGHTA and CDR2 FQGNSA. This CDR3 region has 15 residues. V dropped 4 bases and J dropped 3; count of bases not matched to a gene: 6. In DNA form, the CDR3 reads TGTGCCAGCAGCTGGGGACAGAGCCCCAATCAGCCCCAGCATTTT. Translating gives CASSWGQSPNQPQHF.

This clonotype was seen a few times. The junction departs from the called germline gene at one end, perhaps through a read error. The V and J genes are TRBV5-1 and TRBJ2-6; D uncertain. CDR3 size: 13 residues. Germline V gene data show CDR1 as SGHRS and CDR2 as YFSETQ. The chain's CDR3 is CASSFSGANVLTF. In nucleotides, the CDR3 is TGTGCCAGCAGTTTTTCTGGGGCCAACGTCCTGACTTTC.

The chain couples TRBV19 to TRBJ1-2, with D possibly being TRBD1 (5 bases). The V end was cut by 6 bases, the J end by 6 bases, with 23 bases between. Germline CDR1 is LNHDA and CDR2 is SQIVND (reference sequence). The CDR3 is 16 amino acids. CDR3 coding DNA: TGTGCCAGTAGATTTATCGGTGTGGACAAGGGAAATGGCTACACCTTC. Its translation is CASRFIGVDKGNGYTF.

The gene calls are TRBV20-1 and TRBJ2-7, with D perhaps TRBD1 or TRBD2 (6 bases each). V was shortened by 6 bases and J by 0 bases, with 15 bases between the two germline ends. The CDR3 runs to 14 residues. Germline V gene data show CDR1 as DFQATT and CDR2 as SNEGSKA (reference sequence). The CDR3: CSARGQATSYEQYF. The CDR3 coding sequence is TGCAGTGCCCGGGGGCAGGCCACCTCCTACGAGCAGTACTTC.

V and J are TRBV30 and TRBJ1-2; 7 bases agree with TRBD1. V trimming: 3 bases; J trimming: 6 bases; junction bases outside the gene matches: 4. The germline CDR1 and CDR2 sequences are GTSNPN and SVGIG (reference sequence). The CDR3 loop spans 12 amino acids. CDR3 coding DNA: TGTGCCTGGAGCCAAGGGGGCCATGGCTACACCTTC. It encodes CAWSQGGHGYTF.

This chain connects TRBV28 to TRBJ1-2; no clear D gene. The CDR3 runs 13 residues. Trimming shortened V by 6 bases and J by 4 bases, and 12 bases separated the two germline ends. Germline CDR1 MDHEN, CDR2 SYDVKM. The CDR3 DNA reads as TGTGCCAGCAGGGCTACAGATTTCTATGGCTACACCTTC. Amino acids: CASRATDFYGYTF.

V and J are TRBV6-6 and TRBJ2-5; D gene unclear. CDR3 length: 14 residues. V dropped 0 bases and J dropped 4 bases, with 9 bases sitting between them. Germline CDR1 is MNHNY and CDR2 is SVGAGI (reference sequence). The CDR3 is CASSYSGYAETQYF. CDR3 DNA sequence: TGTGCCAGCAGTTACTCGGGGTACGCAGAGACCCAGTACTTC.

The V call is TRBV2, the J call TRBJ2-5; 10 bases agree with TRBD1. This CDR3 has 14 amino acids. With 5 bases clipped from V and 5 bases from J, the junction kept 5 bases outside the gene matches. Germline values: CDR1 SNHLY, CDR2 FYNNEI. The CDR3 reads CASSSGTGAETQYF. CDR3 bases: TGTGCCAGCAGTTCCGGGACAGGGGCGGAGACCCAGTACTTC. Using reference TRBV2 and TRBJ2-5 for the parts outside the CDR3, the full variable domain is EPEVTQTPSHQVTQMGQEVILRCVPISNHLYFYWYRQILGQKVEFLVSFYNNEISEKSEIFDDQFSVERPDGSNFTLKIRSTKLEDSAMYFCASSSGTGAETQYFGPGTRLLVL.

V gene TRBV3-1 combines with J gene TRBJ1-6; weak D call: TRBD1 (6 bases). CDR1 LGHDT and CDR2 YNNKEL come from the germline V gene (reference sequence). The CDR3 loop spans 14 amino acids. Deletions cut 6 bases from V and 9 bases from J, with 15 bases between. Here the CDR3 reads CASRQQGAGSPLHF. Here the CDR3 DNA reads TGTGCCAGCAGGCAACAGGGTGCAGGTTCACCCCTCCACTTT.